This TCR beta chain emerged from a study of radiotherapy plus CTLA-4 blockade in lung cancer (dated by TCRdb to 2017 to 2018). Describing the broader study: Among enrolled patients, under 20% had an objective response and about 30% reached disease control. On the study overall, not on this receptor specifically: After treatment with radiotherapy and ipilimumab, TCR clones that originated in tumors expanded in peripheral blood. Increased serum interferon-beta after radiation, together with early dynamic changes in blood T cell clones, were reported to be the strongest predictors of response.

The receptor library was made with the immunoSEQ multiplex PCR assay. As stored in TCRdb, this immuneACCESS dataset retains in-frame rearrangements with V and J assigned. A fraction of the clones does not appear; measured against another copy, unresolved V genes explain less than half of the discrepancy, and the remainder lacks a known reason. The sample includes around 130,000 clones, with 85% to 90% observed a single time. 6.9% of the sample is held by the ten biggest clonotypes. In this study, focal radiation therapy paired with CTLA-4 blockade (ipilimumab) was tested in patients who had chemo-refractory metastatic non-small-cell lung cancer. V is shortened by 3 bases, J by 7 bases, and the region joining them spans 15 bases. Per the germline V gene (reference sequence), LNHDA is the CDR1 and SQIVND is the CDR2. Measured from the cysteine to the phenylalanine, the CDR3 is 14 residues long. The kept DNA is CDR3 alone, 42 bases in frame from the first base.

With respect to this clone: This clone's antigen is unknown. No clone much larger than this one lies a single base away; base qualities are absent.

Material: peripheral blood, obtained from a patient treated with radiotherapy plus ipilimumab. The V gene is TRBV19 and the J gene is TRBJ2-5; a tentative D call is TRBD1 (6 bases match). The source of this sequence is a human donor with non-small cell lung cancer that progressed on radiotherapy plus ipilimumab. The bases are TGTGCCAGTAGTATCAGGGGTCCCCAGGTGACCCAGTACTTC. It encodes CASSIRGPQVTQYF.